Sequencing of this T cell receptor (beta chain) was carried out in a study of blood T cells in healthy people across ages. Trimming left V 0 bases short and J 1 base short, with 9 bases between. The CDR3 extends over 15 amino acids. Germline lookup yields CDR1 LGHNA and CDR2 YSLEER. A few counts support this clonotype. Its antigen remains unknown. Study-wide results and limits: Samples with more naive T cells showed higher observed beta diversity. TCR beta diversity, measured per million T cells, fell in a roughly linear way with age. Researchers said unsorted PBMCs prevented a conclusive naive versus antigen-experienced comparison.

Combining a sample-barcoded 5' primer with a J-beta primer mix, a second PCR ran for roughly 6 to 11 cycles. From the 5' RACE reads, TCRdb called clonotypes with MiXCR, one entry per CDR3 protein. The sample carries fewer than 2,000,000 distinct CDR3 sequences, approximately 39% recorded once. Researchers collected roughly 10 milliliters of peripheral blood from every single donor. This sequence joins TRBV4-3 and TRBJ1-1, with D perhaps TRBD1 (5 bases). Sequenced: blood. The receptor was derived from a human donor in good health. This CDR3 is CASSQDWGGNTEAFF. The CDR3 DNA reads as TGCGCCAGCAGCCAAGATTGGGGGGGGAACACTGAAGCTTTCTTT.